The 11 T cell receptor beta chains presented below share a single source sample, sequenced in a study of T cell responses to AZD1222 COVID-19 vaccine. This table comes from immunoSEQ multiplex PCR, and its TCRdb copy is limited to in-frame clones, with some not included. The data show about 170,000 clones, more than 90% seen once. The material was peripheral blood, obtained on day 0 of AZD1222 vaccination. The receptors derive from an adult in good health.

This rearrangement joins TRBV6-2 or TRBV6-3 to TRBJ1-5, with 8 bases matching TRBD1. This CDR3 comprises 15 residues. V trimming: 7 bases; J trimming: 2 bases; junction bases outside the gene matches: 7. Germline CDR1 is MNHEY and CDR2 is SVGEGT. Here the CDR3 reads CASTPWGQGNQPQHF. DNA of the CDR3: TGTGCCAGCACCCCCTGGGGACAGGGCAATCAGCCCCAGCATTTT.

The CDR3 is CASSATGNAQPQHF. The CDR3 DNA is TGTGCCAGCAGTGCAACAGGGAATGCTCAGCCCCAGCATTTT. The chain joins TRBV6-4 to TRBJ1-5, with D possibly TRBD1 on 6 matching bases. Germline V gene sequence: CDR1 MRHNA, CDR2 SNTAGT. The CDR3 has 14 residues. Trimming took off 4 bases at V and 6 bases at J, with 13 bases between the two ends.

This sequence joins TRBV11-2 and TRBJ1-3, with no clear D. Germline V gene sequence: CDR1 SGHAT, CDR2 FQNNGV. CDR3 size: 14 residues. V was shortened by 2 bases and J by 1 base, with 6 bases between the two germline ends. The CDR3 coding sequence is TGTGCCAGCAGCTTATGGAAGTCTGGAAACACCATATATTTT. Encoded protein: CASSLWKSGNTIYF. The full variable domain, with the rest looked up from reference TRBV11-2 and TRBJ1-3, is EAGVAQSPRYKIIEKRQSVAFWCNPISGHATLYWYQQILGQGPKLLIQFQNNGVVDDSQLPKDRFSAERLKGVDSTLKIQPAKLEDSAVYLCASSLWKSGNTIYFGEGSWLTVV.

The rearrangement links TRBV11-2 to TRBJ2-1; D is unresolved. Looked up from germline, CDR1 is SGHAT and CDR2 is FQNNGV. V was shortened by 1 base and J by 10 bases, with 20 bases between the two germline ends. The CDR3 contains 16 residues. CDR3 sequence: CASSLGSGTNAWEQFF. CDR3 nucleotides: TGTGCCAGCAGCTTAGGTTCAGGAACCAATGCGTGGGAGCAGTTCTTC. The full variable domain, with the rest looked up from reference TRBV11-2 and TRBJ2-1, is EAGVAQSPRYKIIEKRQSVAFWCNPISGHATLYWYQQILGQGPKLLIQFQNNGVVDDSQLPKDRFSAERLKGVDSTLKIQPAKLEDSAVYLCASSLGSGTNAWEQFFGPGTRLTVL.

The chain carries TRBV10-2 and TRBJ2-3; no definite D call. The V and J ends lost 6 bases and 2 bases respectively, with 15 bases between them. The CDR3 extends over 15 amino acids. In germline, CDR1 is WSHSY, CDR2 SAAADI. In DNA form, the CDR3 reads TGCGCCAGCAGCGATCGGGCACGGGCCACAGATACGCAGTATTTT. It codes for CASSDRARATDTQYF.

This chain connects TRBV21-1 to TRBJ1-1. TRBV21-1 is flagged as a pseudogene. The CDR3 has 14 amino acids. Here the CDR3 DNA reads TGTGCCAGCAGACGACAGAGGGTGAACACTGAAGCTTTCTTT. Translated, it gives CASRRQRVNTEAFF.

The CDR3 reads CASREGLYGYTF. CDR3 nucleotides: TGTGCCAGCAGGGAGGGCCTCTATGGCTACACCTTC. The chain recombines TRBV2 with TRBJ1-2, with unresolved D. Germline CDR1 is SNHLY and CDR2 is FYNNEI. V was pared by 6 bases and J by 4 bases, with 9 bases between. The CDR3 is 12 amino acids.

This clone was observed a single time. The chain has TRBV15 and TRBJ2-1, with a tentative D call TRBD2 (5 bases). Germline CDR1 and CDR2: LNHNV and YYDKDF (reference sequence). With 0 bases removed from V and 1 base from J, the gap between germline ends came to 7 bases. The CDR3 consists of 15 residues. The CDR3 is CATSREGGSYNEQFF. CDR3 nucleotides: TGTGCCACCAGCAGAGAGGGCGGGTCCTACAATGAGCAGTTCTTC.

The rearrangement uses TRBV2 and TRBJ2-2; D is uncertain. V was shortened by 7 bases and J by 2 bases, with 8 bases between the two germline ends. The CDR3 extends over 13 amino acids. Germline-derived CDR1 and CDR2 are SNHLY and FYNNEI. The CDR3 sequence is CASTAYNTGELFF. The CDR3 coding sequence is TGTGCCAGCACAGCATACAACACCGGGGAGCTGTTTTTT.

This chain links TRBV2 with TRBJ2-3; no definite D call. V was clipped by 2 bases and J by 7 bases, with 7 bases between them. CDR1 and CDR2 from the germline V gene are SNHLY and FYNNEI. CDR3 length: 12 amino acids. CDR3 region: CASSESYNTQYF. DNA for the CDR3: TGTGCCAGCAGTGAATCCTATAATACGCAGTATTTT.

This chain connects TRBV6-2 or TRBV6-3 to TRBJ1-2, with D uncertain. The CDR3 extends over 13 amino acids. The V gene lost 2 bases and the J gene lost 8 bases, with 12 bases spanning the gap. The germline V gene has CDR1 MNHEY and CDR2 SVGEGT. DNA for the CDR3: TGTGCCAGCAGTTACGGGCGGGTCGTAGGCTACACCTTC. Translation: CASSYGRVVGYTF.